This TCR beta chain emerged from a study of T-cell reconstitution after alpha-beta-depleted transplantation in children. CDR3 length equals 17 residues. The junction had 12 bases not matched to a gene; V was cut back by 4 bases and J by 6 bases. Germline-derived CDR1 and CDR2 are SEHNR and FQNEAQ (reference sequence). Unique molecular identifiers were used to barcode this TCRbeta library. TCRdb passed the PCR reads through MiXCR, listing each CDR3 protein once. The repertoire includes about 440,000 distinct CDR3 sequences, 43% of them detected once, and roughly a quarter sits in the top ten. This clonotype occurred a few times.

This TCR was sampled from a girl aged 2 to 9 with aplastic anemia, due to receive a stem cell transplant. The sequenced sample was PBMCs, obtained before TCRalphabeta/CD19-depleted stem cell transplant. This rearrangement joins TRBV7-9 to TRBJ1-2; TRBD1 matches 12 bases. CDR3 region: CASSSNPGQGARNGYTF. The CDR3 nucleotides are TGTGCCAGCAGCTCCAACCCGGGACAGGGGGCGCGGAATGGCTACACCTTC.